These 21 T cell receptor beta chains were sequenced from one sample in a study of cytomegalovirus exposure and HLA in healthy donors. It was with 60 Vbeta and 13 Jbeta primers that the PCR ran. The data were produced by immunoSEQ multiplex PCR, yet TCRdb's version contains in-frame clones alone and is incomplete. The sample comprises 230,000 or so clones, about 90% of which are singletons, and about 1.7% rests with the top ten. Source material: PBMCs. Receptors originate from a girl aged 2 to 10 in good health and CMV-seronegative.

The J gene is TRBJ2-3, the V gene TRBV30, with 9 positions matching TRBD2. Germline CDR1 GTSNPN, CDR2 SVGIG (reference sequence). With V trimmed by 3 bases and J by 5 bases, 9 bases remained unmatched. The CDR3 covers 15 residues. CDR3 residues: CAWSGGGRVRDTQYF. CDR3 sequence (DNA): TGTGCCTGGAGCGGGGGCGGGAGGGTTCGAGATACGCAGTATTTT.

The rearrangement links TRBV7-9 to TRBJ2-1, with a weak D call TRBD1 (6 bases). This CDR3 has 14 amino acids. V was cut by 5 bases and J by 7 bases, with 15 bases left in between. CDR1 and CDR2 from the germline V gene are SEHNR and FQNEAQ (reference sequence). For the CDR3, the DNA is TGTGCCAGCAGCACAGGGAGTGGATTAAATGAGCAGTTCTTC. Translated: CASSTGSGLNEQFF. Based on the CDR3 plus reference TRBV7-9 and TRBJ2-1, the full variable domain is DTGVSQNPRHKITKRGQNVTFRCDPISEHNRLYWYRQTLGQGPEFLTYFQNEAQLEKSRLLSDRFSAERPKGSFSTLEIQRTEQGDSAMYLCASSTGSGLNEQFFGPGTRLTVL.

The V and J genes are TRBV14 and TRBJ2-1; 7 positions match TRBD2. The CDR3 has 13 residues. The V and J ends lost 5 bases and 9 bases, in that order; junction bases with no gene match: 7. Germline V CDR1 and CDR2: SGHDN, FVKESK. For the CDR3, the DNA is TGTGCCAGCAGCTTGGGACTAACAAGTGAGCAGTTCTTC. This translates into CASSLGLTSEQFF.

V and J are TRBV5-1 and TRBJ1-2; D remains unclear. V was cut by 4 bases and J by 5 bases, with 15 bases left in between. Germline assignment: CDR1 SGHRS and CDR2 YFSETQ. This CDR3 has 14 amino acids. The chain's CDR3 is CASSQTTQTYGYTF. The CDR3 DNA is TGCGCCAGCAGCCAAACAACACAGACATATGGCTACACCTTC.

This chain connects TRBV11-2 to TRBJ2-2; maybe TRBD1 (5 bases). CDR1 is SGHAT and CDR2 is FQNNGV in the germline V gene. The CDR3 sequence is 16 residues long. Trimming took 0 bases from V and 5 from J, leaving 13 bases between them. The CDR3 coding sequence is TGTGCCAGCAGCTTAGAGGGCAGGGAAAGGACCGGGGAGCTGTTTTTT. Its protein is CASSLEGRERTGELFF.

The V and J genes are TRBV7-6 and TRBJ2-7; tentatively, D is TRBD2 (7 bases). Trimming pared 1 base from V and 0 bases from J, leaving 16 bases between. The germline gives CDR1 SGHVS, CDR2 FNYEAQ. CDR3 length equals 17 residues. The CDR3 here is CASSLEGGGPNSYEQYF. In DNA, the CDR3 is TGTGCCAGCAGCTTAGAAGGGGGGGGGCCAAACTCCTACGAGCAGTACTTC.

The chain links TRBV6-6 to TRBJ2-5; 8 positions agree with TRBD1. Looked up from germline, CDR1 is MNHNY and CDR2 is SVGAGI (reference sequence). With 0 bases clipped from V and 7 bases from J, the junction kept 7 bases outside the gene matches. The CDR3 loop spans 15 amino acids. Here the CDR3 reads CASSYSGQVVGTQYF. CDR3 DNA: TGTGCCAGCAGTTACTCGGGACAGGTCGTTGGGACCCAGTACTTC.

The CDR3 here is CASSSGTSWNEQFF. CDR3 nucleotides: TGTGCCAGCAGTTCCGGGACTAGTTGGAATGAGCAGTTCTTC. The rearrangement joins TRBV6-6 to TRBJ2-1, with 8 bases lining up with TRBD2. This CDR3 has 14 amino acids. Germline CDR1 MNHNY, CDR2 SVGAGI (reference sequence). V lost 4 bases and J lost 7; bases outside the gene matches: 6.

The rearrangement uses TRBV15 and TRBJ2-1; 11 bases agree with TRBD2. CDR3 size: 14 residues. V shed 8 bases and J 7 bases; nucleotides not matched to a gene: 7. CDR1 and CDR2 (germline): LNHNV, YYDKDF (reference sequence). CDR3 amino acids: CATAVLAGGNEQFF. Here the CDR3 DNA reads TGTGCCACCGCCGTTTTAGCGGGAGGGAATGAGCAGTTCTTC.

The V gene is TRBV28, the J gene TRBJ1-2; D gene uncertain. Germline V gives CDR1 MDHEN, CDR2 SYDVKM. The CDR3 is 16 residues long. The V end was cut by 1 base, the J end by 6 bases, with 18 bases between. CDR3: CASSLFETPGRNGYTF. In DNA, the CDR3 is TGTGCCAGCAGTTTATTCGAAACCCCAGGCCGTAATGGCTACACCTTC.

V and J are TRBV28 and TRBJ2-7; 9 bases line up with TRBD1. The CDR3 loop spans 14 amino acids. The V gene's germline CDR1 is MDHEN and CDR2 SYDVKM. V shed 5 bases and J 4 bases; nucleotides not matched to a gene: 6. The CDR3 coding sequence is TGTGCCAGCAGTCCGGGACAGGGCGGATACGAGCAGTACTTC. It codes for CASSPGQGGYEQYF.

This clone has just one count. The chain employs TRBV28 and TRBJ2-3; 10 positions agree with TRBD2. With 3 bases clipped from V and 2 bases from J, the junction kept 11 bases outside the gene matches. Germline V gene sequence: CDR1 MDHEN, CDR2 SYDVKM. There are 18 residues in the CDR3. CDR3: CASSFGLAGAPHTDTQYF. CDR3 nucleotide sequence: TGTGCCAGCAGTTTTGGGCTAGCGGGGGCCCCACACACAGATACGCAGTATTTT. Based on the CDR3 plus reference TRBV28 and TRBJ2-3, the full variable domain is DVKVTQSSRYLVKRTGEKVFLECVQDMDHENMFWYRQDPGLGLRLIYFSYDVKMKEKGDIPEGYSVSREKKERFSLILESASTNQTSMYLCASSFGLAGAPHTDTQYFGPGTRLTVL.

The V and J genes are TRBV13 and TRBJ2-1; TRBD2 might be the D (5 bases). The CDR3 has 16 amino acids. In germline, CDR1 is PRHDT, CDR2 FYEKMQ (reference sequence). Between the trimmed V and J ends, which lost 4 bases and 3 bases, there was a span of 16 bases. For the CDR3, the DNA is TGTGCCAGCAGCTCCGGGGTTGCGGCGGGCTACAATGAGCAGTTCTTC. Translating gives CASSSGVAAGYNEQFF.

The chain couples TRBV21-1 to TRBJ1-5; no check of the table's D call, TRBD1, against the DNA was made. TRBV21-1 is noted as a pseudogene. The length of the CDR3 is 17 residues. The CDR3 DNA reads TGTGCCAGGCTGGACCCACCCCGGACAGGTAGCAATCAGCCCCAGCATTTT. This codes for CARLDPPRTGSNQPQHF.

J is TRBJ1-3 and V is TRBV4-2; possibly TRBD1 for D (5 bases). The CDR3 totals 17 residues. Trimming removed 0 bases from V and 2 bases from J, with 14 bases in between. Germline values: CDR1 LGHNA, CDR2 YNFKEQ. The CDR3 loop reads CASSQDVGLGAGNTIYF. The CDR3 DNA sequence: TGTGCCAGCAGCCAAGATGTAGGGCTAGGGGCTGGAAACACCATATATTTT.

This CDR3 is CASRTSLSGEQYF. The CDR3 coding sequence is TGTGCCAGCAGAACTAGTCTCTCTGGGGAGCAGTACTTC. This chain joins TRBV6-5 and TRBJ2-7; a weak D match, TRBD2 (5 bases). Germline V gene lookup returns CDR1 MNHEY and CDR2 SVGAGI. The CDR3 is 13 amino acids. Trimming took off 6 bases at V and 7 bases at J, with 16 bases between the two ends.

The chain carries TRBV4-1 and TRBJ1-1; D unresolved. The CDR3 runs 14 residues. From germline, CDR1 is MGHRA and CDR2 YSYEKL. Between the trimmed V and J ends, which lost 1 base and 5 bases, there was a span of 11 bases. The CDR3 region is CASSQAYGVTEAFF. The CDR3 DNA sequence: TGCGCCAGCAGCCAAGCTTACGGGGTGACTGAAGCTTTCTTT.

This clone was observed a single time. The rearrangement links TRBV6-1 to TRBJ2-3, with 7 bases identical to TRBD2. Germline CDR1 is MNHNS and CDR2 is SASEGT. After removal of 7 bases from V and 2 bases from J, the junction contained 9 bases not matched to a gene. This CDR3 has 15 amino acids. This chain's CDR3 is CASTPRAGDTDTQYF. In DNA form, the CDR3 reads TGTGCCAGCACCCCGCGGGCGGGGGACACAGATACGCAGTATTTT.

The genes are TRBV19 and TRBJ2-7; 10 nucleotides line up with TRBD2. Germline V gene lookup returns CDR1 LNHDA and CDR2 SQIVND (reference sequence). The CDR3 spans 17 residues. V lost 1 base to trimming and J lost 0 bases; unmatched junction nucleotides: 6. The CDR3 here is CASSIGVAGGASYEQYF. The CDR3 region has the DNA TGTGCCAGTAGTATAGGGGTAGCGGGAGGTGCCTCCTACGAGCAGTACTTC.

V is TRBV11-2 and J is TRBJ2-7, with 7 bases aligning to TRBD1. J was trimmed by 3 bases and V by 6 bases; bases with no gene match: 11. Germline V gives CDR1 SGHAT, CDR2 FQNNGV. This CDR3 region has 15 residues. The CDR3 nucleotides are TGTGCCAGCAGTCAATTCAGGGGGTGGGGCTACGAGCAGTACTTC. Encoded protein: CASSQFRGWGYEQYF.

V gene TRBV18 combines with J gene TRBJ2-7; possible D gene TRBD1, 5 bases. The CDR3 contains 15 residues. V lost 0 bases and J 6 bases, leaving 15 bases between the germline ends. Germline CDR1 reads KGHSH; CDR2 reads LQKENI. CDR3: CASSPPDQGFSEQYF. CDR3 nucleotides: TGTGCCAGCTCACCACCGGATCAGGGCTTCTCCGAGCAGTACTTC.